This T cell receptor (beta chain) appears in the sequencing data of a study of shared clonotypes between healthy human individuals. Study-wide results and caveats: Clonotypes shared by all four sorted-subset donors had higher generation probabilities than non-shared clonotypes.

The length of the CDR3 is 14 residues. From germline, CDR1 is MGHDK and CDR2 SYGVNS. Trimming shortened V by 4 bases and J by 7 bases, and 13 bases separated the two germline ends. Several immunoSEQ plates held equal portions of the genomic DNA taken from each subset. The input for sorted-subset replicate PCRs was 200 to 250 ng DNA, some 30,000 T cell genomes. Some clones are missing from TCRdb's copy, which holds only in-frame ones; the method was immunoSEQ multiplex PCR. The sample lists more than 2 million clones; 90% to 97% were seen once. In the case of this clone: What it binds is unknown.

This receptor was obtained from a man in his late teens or twenties in good health. Sequenced sample: naive CD4+ T cells sorted from blood. This sample's subset: CD45RA+ positively selected. This chain links TRBV25-1 with TRBJ1-4, with D perhaps matching TRBD1 (5 bases). For the CDR3, the DNA is TGTGCCAGCAGTGCCCCGCGGGGGGTTGAAAAACTGTTTTTT. It yields the protein CASSAPRGVEKLFF.